These 29 T cell receptor beta chains came from one sample sequenced in a study of blood T cell repertoires in COVID-19. Measured with immunoSEQ multiplex PCR; TCRdb has only the in-frame clones, and not every one. The data contain under 130,000 clones, approximately 88% of them singletons. The sample consisted of peripheral blood. These receptors came from a woman between 55 and 75 years old with acute or convalescent COVID-19.

This clone was recorded only once. For the CDR3, the DNA is TGTGCCAGCACCTCAATACAGGGGAATCAGCCCCAGCATTTT. It yields the protein CASTSIQGNQPQHF. This chain uses TRBV6-6 with TRBJ1-5; 7 positions match TRBD1. CDR1 and CDR2 (germline): MNHNY, SVGAGI (reference sequence). J was trimmed by 4 bases and V by 7 bases; bases with no gene match: 7. This CDR3 comprises 14 residues.

The chain is built from TRBV5-1 and TRBJ1-2, with D maybe TRBD1 (6 bases). The CDR3 totals 15 residues. CDR1 is SGHRS and CDR2 is YFSETQ in the germline V gene. Trimming removed 0 bases from V and 2 bases from J, with 11 bases in between. This CDR3 reads CASSLGTDPNYGYTF. The CDR3 DNA reads TGCGCCAGCAGCTTGGGGACAGACCCGAACTATGGCTACACCTTC.

This clone is a singleton in its sample. The genes are TRBV12-3 or TRBV12-4 and TRBJ1-6, with a possible D match to TRBD1 (6 bases). The V and J ends lost 6 bases and 10 bases respectively, with 13 bases between them. There are 13 residues in the CDR3. In DNA, the CDR3 is TGTGCCAGCAGGGCACAGGGAGAATCACCCCTCCACTTT. It translates to CASRAQGESPLHF.

The chain has TRBV4-2 and TRBJ1-2; TRBD1 agrees at 7 bases. Per germline, CDR1 LGHNA and CDR2 YNFKEQ. The CDR3 consists of 14 residues. V lost 1 base to trimming and J lost 2 bases; unmatched junction nucleotides: 1. CDR3 residues: CASSQAGQNYGYTF. CDR3 sequence (DNA): TGTGCCAGCAGCCAAGCGGGACAGAACTATGGCTACACCTTC.

V and J are TRBV30 and TRBJ1-2; TRBD1 is a possible D gene (6 bases). Germline V gene data show CDR1 as GTSNPN and CDR2 as SVGIG (reference sequence). The length of the CDR3 is 13 residues. Trimming pared 1 base from V and 4 bases from J, leaving 10 bases between. CDR3 bases: TGTGCCTGGAGTGAGGGGGGGATCTATGGCTACACCTTC. Amino acid sequence: CAWSEGGIYGYTF.

The chain recombines TRBV6-5 with TRBJ1-5; maybe TRBD1 (6 bases). The CDR3 loop spans 14 amino acids. V was cut by 7 bases and J by 5 bases, with 15 bases left in between. Germline CDR1 MNHEY, CDR2 SVGAGI. The CDR3 sequence: CASIRAQGHQPQHF. The CDR3 DNA sequence: TGTGCCAGCATAAGGGCACAGGGCCATCAGCCCCAGCATTTT.

This clone appeared a few times. This chain uses TRBV7-2 with TRBJ2-2, with TRBD2 matching 11 bases. Germline trimming cut 1 base from V and 4 bases from J; bases unmatched to any gene: 2. From germline, CDR1 is SGHTA and CDR2 FQGNSA. The CDR3 contains 16 residues. CDR3 residues: CASSLVLAGATGELFF. CDR3 coding DNA: TGTGCCAGCAGCTTAGTACTAGCGGGAGCCACCGGGGAGCTGTTTTTT.

The genes are TRBV28 and TRBJ1-5; D remains ambiguous. The V gene lost 3 bases and the J gene lost 4 bases, with 4 bases spanning the gap. This CDR3 is 12 amino acids long. CDR1 is MDHEN and CDR2 is SYDVKM in the germline V gene. The chain's CDR3 is CASSFLNQPQHF. The CDR3 nucleotides read TGTGCCAGCAGTTTCTTAAATCAGCCCCAGCATTTT. The full variable domain, its missing parts supplied by reference TRBV28 and TRBJ1-5, is DVKVTQSSRYLVKRTGEKVFLECVQDMDHENMFWYRQDPGLGLRLIYFSYDVKMKEKGDIPEGYSVSREKKERFSLILESASTNQTSMYLCASSFLNQPQHFGDGTRLSIL.

About this clone itself: Other DNA sequences in the sample encode the same CDR3. The chain uses TRBV5-1 and TRBJ1-4; TRBD1 agrees at 7 bases. The V and J ends lost 1 base and 5 bases, in that order; junction bases with no gene match: 2. This CDR3 contains 14 residues. Germline assignment: CDR1 SGHRS and CDR2 YFSETQ. This chain's CDR3 is CASSLRQGNEKLFF. CDR3 DNA: TGCGCCAGCAGCTTGAGACAGGGAAATGAAAAACTGTTTTTT.

J is TRBJ1-6 and V is TRBV6-5; possibly TRBD1 for D (6 bases). V lost 2 bases to trimming and J lost 5 bases, with 10 bases between them. The CDR3 consists of 15 residues. Germline V lookup: CDR1 MNHEY, CDR2 SVGAGI. The CDR3 protein is CASSYTSGDNSPLHF. CDR3 DNA: TGTGCCAGCAGTTACACCTCAGGGGATAATTCACCCCTCCACTTT.

The V and J genes are TRBV19 and TRBJ1-1, with a weak D call TRBD1 (5 bases). The CDR3 is made up of 15 amino acids. Trimming left V 5 bases short and J 1 base short, with 14 bases between. Per germline, CDR1 LNHDA and CDR2 SQIVND (reference sequence). CDR3 protein: CASSRQLTGNTEAFF. In DNA, the CDR3 is TGTGCCAGTAGTCGACAGCTCACAGGGAACACTGAAGCTTTCTTT.

In nucleotides, the CDR3 is TGCAGCGTCATCGGTACGACAGGGGACTCTGGAAACACCATATATTTT. This codes for CSVIGTTGDSGNTIYF. The V gene is TRBV29-1, the J gene TRBJ1-3, with 8 bases fitting TRBD1. V shed 6 bases, J shed 0 bases, and the junction held 10 bases outside the gene matches. Germline V gene sequence: CDR1 SQVTM, CDR2 ANQGSEA. CDR3 length: 16 residues. Supplemented by reference TRBV29-1 and TRBJ1-3, the full variable domain reads SAVISQKPSRDICQRGTSLTIQCQVDSQVTMMFWYRQQPGQSLTLIATANQGSEATYESGFVIDKFPISRPNLTFSTLTVSNMSPEDSSIYLCSVIGTTGDSGNTIYFGEGSWLTVV.

This clone was found once. The rearrangement uses TRBV12-3 or TRBV12-4 and TRBJ1-6; D perhaps matches TRBD1 (6 bases). The CDR3 length is 12 residues. V dropped 3 bases and J dropped 12 bases, with 9 bases sitting between them. CDR3 region: CASSFDRLPLHF. CDR3 sequence (DNA): TGTGCCAGCAGTTTTGACAGGCTACCCCTCCACTTT.

The CDR3 bases are TGTGCCAGCAGCCCATATAATTCACCCCTCCACTTT. It encodes CASSPYNSPLHF. The V gene is TRBV7-9, the J gene TRBJ1-6, with D hard to call. Germline CDR1 and CDR2: SEHNR and FQNEAQ (reference sequence). The CDR3 is 12 residues long. Trimming took off 5 bases at V and 4 bases at J, with 3 bases between the two ends.

The genes are TRBV27 and TRBJ2-7; 12 bases map to TRBD2. The ends lost 5 bases at V and 6 bases at J; junction bases unmatched: 11. CDR1 and CDR2 from the germline V gene are MNHEY and SMNVEV (reference sequence). CDR3 length: 16 amino acids. The CDR3 is CASSGLTSGSGFEQYV. CDR3 nucleotides: TGTGCCAGCAGTGGCTTGACTAGCGGGAGCGGGTTCGAGCAGTACGTC.

V gene TRBV2 combines with J gene TRBJ1-4, with 8 nucleotides matching TRBD1. J gave up 3 bases and V 3 bases, and 6 bases lay outside the gene matches. The CDR3 loop spans 16 amino acids. The germline CDR1 and CDR2 sequences are SNHLY and FYNNEI. This chain's CDR3 is CASSDRRTGPNEKLFF. The CDR3, as DNA: TGTGCCAGCAGTGACCGGAGGACAGGGCCTAATGAAAAACTGTTTTTT.

The V call is TRBV7-2, the J call TRBJ2-2; D is possibly TRBD1 (6 bases). The CDR3 length is 14 residues. Between the trimmed V and J ends, which lost 8 bases and 7 bases, there was a span of 17 bases. Germline V gene lookup returns CDR1 SGHTA and CDR2 FQGNSA. The DNA for the CDR3 is TGTGCCAGCTCCAATTTGGGGGCCGGCGGGGAGCTGTTTTTT. Protein sequence: CASSNLGAGGELFF.

J is TRBJ1-1 and V is TRBV10-1; D is uncertain. CDR1 WNHNN and CDR2 SYGVQD come from the germline V gene (reference sequence). V lost 3 bases and J 4 bases, leaving 9 bases between the germline ends. The CDR3 has 13 residues. CDR3 coding DNA: TGCGCCAGCAGTGATCTTACCGGCACTGAAGCTTTCTTT. Its protein product is CASSDLTGTEAFF.

The CDR3 region is CATSEAGLASGNNEQFF. In DNA, the CDR3 is TGTGCCACCAGTGAGGCGGGGCTGGCTAGCGGCAACAATGAGCAGTTCTTC. V is TRBV24-1 and J is TRBJ2-1; 7 nucleotides agree with TRBD2. The germline CDR1 and CDR2 sequences are KGHDR and SFDVKD. This CDR3 has 17 residues. With V trimmed by 4 bases and J by 5 bases, 13 bases remained unmatched.

V usage is TRBV29-1 and J usage is TRBJ1-4, with 10 bases that match TRBD1. Germline assignment: CDR1 SQVTM and CDR2 ANQGSEA. The CDR3 loop spans 16 amino acids. V lost 3 bases, J lost 7 bases, and 11 bases stayed unmatched. This chain's CDR3 is CSVEGQGTSYGEKLFF. In DNA, the CDR3 is TGCAGCGTTGAGGGACAGGGGACTTCCTACGGTGAAAAACTGTTTTTT.

The V call is TRBV9, the J call TRBJ2-3; D not certain. The V gene's germline CDR1 is SGDLS and CDR2 YYNGEE. The CDR3 contains 12 residues. Trimming pared 3 bases from V and 3 bases from J, leaving 5 bases between. The CDR3: CASSALTDTQYF. The CDR3, as DNA: TGTGCCAGCAGCGCCCTAACAGATACGCAGTATTTT.

V and J are TRBV4-2 and TRBJ2-3; TRBD2 agrees at 7 bases. CDR1 is LGHNA and CDR2 is YNFKEQ in the germline V gene. The V gene end was trimmed by 1 base and the J gene end by 5 bases; junction bases not matched to a gene: 6. This CDR3 has 15 amino acids. CDR3 residues: CASSQAAGVVDTQYF. DNA of the CDR3: TGTGCCAGCAGCCAAGCGGCGGGAGTGGTAGATACGCAGTATTTT.

The chain uses TRBV19 and TRBJ2-2, with D perhaps matching TRBD2 (6 bases). The CDR3 covers 14 residues. Germline V gene sequence: CDR1 LNHDA, CDR2 SQIVND (reference sequence). Trimming removed 5 bases from V and 5 bases from J, with 12 bases in between. The CDR3 coding sequence is TGTGCCAGTAGTCCCATGGGGAGGACCGGGGAGCTGTTTTTT. This gives the protein CASSPMGRTGELFF.

The V and J genes are TRBV18 and TRBJ1-2, with D possibly TRBD1 on 5 matching bases. V lost 0 bases and J 3 bases, leaving 17 bases between the germline ends. Per the germline V gene, CDR1 is KGHSH and CDR2 is LQKENI. The CDR3 has 17 residues. CDR3 bases: TGTGCCAGCTCACCACCTCGCACAGAAAGGGGATACTATGGCTACACCTTC. Protein product: CASSPPRTERGYYGYTF.

This clone was seen once. The chain is built from TRBV28 and TRBJ2-2, with 7 bases identical to TRBD2. Germline CDR1 MDHEN, CDR2 SYDVKM. J was trimmed by 2 bases and V by 7 bases; bases with no gene match: 4. The CDR3 sequence is 14 residues long. The CDR3 DNA reads as TGTGCCAGCACCCCGGGACTAAACACCGGGGAGCTGTTTTTT. Translated, it gives CASTPGLNTGELFF.

This clone has just a few counts. This rearrangement joins TRBV24-1 to TRBJ2-1; 10 nucleotides match TRBD2. Trimming took 4 bases from V and 7 from J; bases not matched to a gene: 9. The CDR3 consists of 16 residues. The germline V gene encodes CDR1 KGHDR and CDR2 SFDVKD. The chain's CDR3 is CATSDPQAGGRNEQFF. The CDR3 nucleotides read TGTGCCACCAGTGACCCCCAAGCGGGAGGGAGAAATGAGCAGTTCTTC.

The chain carries TRBV6-5 and TRBJ2-3; weak D call: TRBD2 (6 bases). Germline values: CDR1 MNHEY, CDR2 SVGAGI. The CDR3 extends over 14 amino acids. V lost 7 bases and J lost 5, with 16 bases in between. CDR3 sequence: CASTATRSEDTQYF. The CDR3 DNA reads TGTGCCAGCACCGCGACTAGGAGTGAAGATACGCAGTATTTT.

This chain links TRBV3-1 (or the pseudogene TRBV3-2) with TRBJ2-2; 8 bases line up with TRBD1. The CDR3 extends over 16 amino acids. Per germline, CDR1 LGHDT and CDR2 YNNKEL (reference sequence). Germline trimming cut 4 bases from V and 2 bases from J; bases unmatched to any gene: 6. The CDR3 DNA follows: TGTGCCAGCAGCCTGCGCGGACAGGGTAACACCGGGGAGCTGTTTTTT. This encodes CASSLRGQGNTGELFF.

The gene calls are TRBV19 and TRBJ1-2; possible D gene TRBD1, 5 bases. Trimming stripped 2 bases from V and 3 bases from J, with 13 bases between. The CDR3 has 15 residues. Germline lookup yields CDR1 LNHDA and CDR2 SQIVND (reference sequence). The CDR3 loop is CASSIQGASYYGYTF. The CDR3 coding sequence is TGTGCCAGTAGTATACAAGGGGCCTCTTACTATGGCTACACCTTC.